This T cell receptor (beta chain) was found in a study of T-cell memory formation after mild COVID-19. The germline CDR1 and CDR2 sequences are MNHEY and SVGEGT. The CDR3 spans 14 residues. Between the trimmed V and J ends, which lost 5 bases and 8 bases, there was a span of 16 bases. Employing constant-segment primers, 5'RACE generated TCR alpha and TCR beta cDNA libraries bearing sample barcodes and UMIs. TCRdb passed the 5' RACE reads through MiXCR, listing each CDR3 protein once. Altogether about 470,000 distinct CDR3 sequences are present, around 25% being singletons, with the ten largest covering roughly an eighth.

This chain joins TRBV6-2 or TRBV6-3 and TRBJ2-1; tentative D call: TRBD1 (5 bases). The sample comprised PBMCs or a T cell subset sorted from them (not recorded which). This sequence originates from an adult woman who had mild COVID-19 (a few samples of this study predate the infection). Cell type and time point are not known. CDR3 sequence (DNA): TGTGCCAGCAGTCCCGTGGGGCCCCTTGATGAGCAGTTCTTC. Residues: CASSPVGPLDEQFF.